The clone carrying this T cell receptor (beta chain) appeared a single time. Its antigen is not known. The data originate from a study of cytomegalovirus exposure and HLA in healthy donors. Amplification used 60 Vbeta primers and 13 Jbeta primers. Method: immunoSEQ multiplex PCR; TCRdb's copy keeps in-frame clones and lacks some. The repertoire holds 170,000 or so clones, with less than 90% as singletons. Notes on the study in general: Earlier analysis yielded a pattern in which most TCR beta V segments were productive about 90% or about 30% of the time.

Germline CDR1 is MNHNS and CDR2 is SASEGT. V dropped 2 bases and J dropped 2 bases, with 7 bases sitting between them. The CDR3 runs to 14 residues. The origin of this receptor is a man in his fifties or sixties in good health and CMV-seronegative. The sample taken for sequencing was PBMCs. The chain couples TRBV6-1 to TRBJ1-5; D ambiguous. For the CDR3, the DNA is TGTGCCAGCAGTGAATCCTCCCGCAATCAGCCCCAGCATTTT. This translates into CASSESSRNQPQHF.